This TCR beta chain was recorded in a study of spatial heterogeneity in lung cancer. Across the study: More beta-chain than alpha-chain sequences were consistently detected. Matched bulk RNA-seq provided a T cell module score, and TCR transcript counts in tumor regions correlated strongly with it.

Study-wide findings and caveats: Counts of expanded alpha and beta TCRs within tumors tracked the tumor nonsynonymous mutation count.

On this clonotype itself: Its antigen remains unidentified.

Time point in this sample: sample taken at primary tumor resection. Whole RNA obtained from tumor, nontumor lung or frozen PBMC underwent sequencing without sorting. In TCRdb, the 5' RACE reads were re-called with MiXCR into one record per CDR3 protein. The sample includes approximately 23,000 distinct CDR3 sequences, about 4.5% of them seen just once. This sequence was found in a male donor with early-stage non-small cell lung cancer. This material consisted of lung tumor tissue, taken at surgery.

CDR3 DNA sequence: TGCGCCAGCAGCCCAGGACTAGCGGGAGGGCCTGACACCGGGGAGCTGTTTTTT. Translation gives CASSPGLAGGPDTGELFF. The chain carries TRBV4-3 and TRBJ2-2; 15 nucleotides match TRBD2. Trimming removed 4 bases from V and 3 bases from J; junction bases left unmatched: 6. The CDR3 sequence is 18 residues long. Germline V gene lookup returns CDR1 LGHNA and CDR2 YSLEER.